The present T cell receptor (beta chain) was sequenced within a study of T cell changes during pregnancy in multiple sclerosis. Some clones are missing from TCRdb's copy, which holds only in-frame ones; the method was immunoSEQ multiplex PCR. The table includes about 72,000 clones, around 91% detected once. The V gene end was trimmed by 0 bases and the J gene end by 15 bases; junction bases not matched to a gene: 8. The CDR3 totals 13 residues. Per germline, CDR1 MRHNA and CDR2 SNTAGT. This clone was seen just once. Sequenced material: peripheral blood, taken in the third trimester of pregnancy. V gene TRBV6-4 combines with J gene TRBJ2-4, with 7 positions matching TRBD1. The TCR was taken from a female donor in good health, enrolled as a control in a pregnancy study. The CDR3 sequence is CASSDSGDSRRYF. In DNA form, the CDR3 reads TGTGCCAGCAGTGACTCCGGGGACAGTAGGAGGTACTTC.